This T cell receptor beta chain was recovered during a study of shared clonotypes between healthy human individuals. CD8 cells regarded as naive lacked CD45RO, were positively chosen for CCR7, and omitted terminally differentiated effector memory CD45RA+ cells. The CDR3 is 15 residues long. The trim removed 2 bases at V and 6 bases at J, leaving 4 bases unmatched. CDR1 is SGHDN and CDR2 is FVKESK in the germline V gene. Assay: immunoSEQ multiplex PCR; the TCRdb copy retains only in-frame clones and omits some. Of approximately 840,000 clones in the sample, around 96% were seen once. The chain joins TRBV14 to TRBJ2-7; TRBD2 agrees at 13 bases. This receptor was obtained from a young man in good health. Sequencing was performed on naive CD8+ T cells sorted from blood. The CDR3: CASSQRTSGRFEQYF. The CDR3 bases are TGTGCCAGCAGCCAAAGGACTAGCGGGAGATTCGAGCAGTACTTC.